The 21 T cell receptor beta chains reported below all come from one sample, sequenced in a study of T cell changes during pregnancy in multiple sclerosis (dated by TCRdb to the late 2010s). The library relied on the immunoSEQ multiplex PCR assay. TCRdb mirrors the immuneACCESS table, restricted to in-frame sequences. Some clones are absent from its copies; in checked studies, under half trace to an unresolved V gene, and the reason for the others is unknown. Present in this sample are 30,000 to 35,000 clones, nearly 90% of which were seen just once. The ten top clones hold roughly 0.58% of the sample. This sample comprised CD4+ T cells from peripheral blood mononuclear cells, obtained in the third trimester of pregnancy. The receptors originated from a female donor in good health, enrolled as a control in a pregnancy study.

The rearrangement links TRBV27 to TRBJ1-1; weak D call: TRBD1 (5 bases). The ends were cut back, 5 bases at V and 1 base at J, with 23 bases in the middle. The length of the CDR3 is 18 residues. Per the germline V gene, CDR1 is MNHEY and CDR2 is SMNVEV (reference sequence). The chain's CDR3 is CASSLRLGVGASNTEAFF. The CDR3 DNA sequence: TGTGCCAGCAGTCTCCGCTTAGGGGTTGGGGCCTCGAACACTGAAGCTTTCTTT.

CDR3 in DNA: TGTGCCATCAGTGTATCTACAGGGGGCGACTTTGGCTACACCTTC. Translation gives CAISVSTGGDFGYTF. The rearrangement links TRBV10-3 to TRBJ1-2; 9 bases are a match to TRBD1. J lost 7 bases, V lost 4 bases, and 10 bases had no gene match. The CDR3 totals 15 residues. In germline, CDR1 is ENHRY, CDR2 SYGVKD.

This rearrangement joins TRBV6-6 to TRBJ2-7; 13 positions match TRBD2. CDR1 is MNHNY and CDR2 is SVGAGI in the germline V gene (reference sequence). This CDR3 is 16 amino acids long. J lost 7 bases, V lost 6 bases, and 12 bases had no gene match. The CDR3: CASSPTGLAGVEEQYF. CDR3 coding DNA: TGTGCCAGCAGCCCCACCGGACTAGCGGGAGTCGAAGAGCAGTACTTC.

Remarks on this clone: At one of its ends the junction is not consistent with the germline gene, which may arise from a read error. This chain uses TRBV7-7 with TRBJ1-3, with D hard to call. Looked up from germline, CDR1 is SSHAT and CDR2 is FNYEAQ (reference sequence). The CDR3 has 14 amino acids. CDR3 region: CASSPAGSGNTIYF. DNA of the CDR3: TGTGCTAGCAGCCCGGCGGGGTCTGGAAACACCATATATTTT.

The rearrangement uses TRBV19 and TRBJ1-2, with 11 bases lining up with TRBD1. With 3 bases clipped from V and 4 bases from J, the junction kept 13 bases outside the gene matches. This CDR3 has 18 residues. In germline, CDR1 is LNHDA, CDR2 SQIVND (reference sequence). This chain's CDR3 is CASSIRNGQGALGYGYTF. In nucleotides, the CDR3 is TGTGCCAGTAGTATTCGAAATGGACAGGGGGCTCTAGGCTATGGCTACACCTTC.

V is TRBV7-8 and J is TRBJ1-1; D might be TRBD1 (5 bases). The CDR3 totals 13 residues. V was trimmed by 5 bases and J by 3 bases, leaving 10 bases between them. Germline loops: CDR1 SGHVS, CDR2 FQNEAQ. The CDR3 DNA sequence: TGTGCCAGCAGCCCGGGGGGGGACACTGAAGCTTTCTTT. Translation: CASSPGGDTEAFF. Looking up the rest from reference TRBV7-8 and TRBJ1-1 gives the full variable domain: GAGVSQSPRYKVAKRGQDVALRCDPISGHVSLFWYQQALGQGPEFLTYFQNEAQLDKSGLPSDRFFAERPEGSVSTLKIQRTQQEDSAVYLCASSPGGDTEAFFGQGTRLTVV.

This chain uses TRBV27 with TRBJ1-1; D is uncertain. In germline, CDR1 is MNHEY, CDR2 SMNVEV (reference sequence). Deletions cut 6 bases from V and 4 bases from J, with 9 bases between. The CDR3 totals 12 residues. In DNA, the CDR3 is TGTGCCAGCAGCGACGGGGTCACTGAAGCTTTCTTT. Amino acids: CASSDGVTEAFF.

This chain joins TRBV4-3 and TRBJ1-2; D is ambiguous. The germline CDR1 and CDR2 sequences are LGHNA and YSLEER. The ends were cut back, 3 bases at V and 2 bases at J, with 7 bases in the middle. CDR3 size: 13 residues. The CDR3 nucleotides read TGCGCCAGCAGCCACGAGAGGAACTATGGCTACACCTTC. This sequence encodes CASSHERNYGYTF.

The rearrangement links TRBV5-1 to TRBJ2-2; D is perhaps TRBD2 (7 bases). The germline V gene has CDR1 SGHRS and CDR2 YFSETQ. The CDR3 runs 16 residues. Trimming pared 3 bases from V and 3 bases from J, leaving 15 bases between. CDR3 amino acids: CASSWGGALYTGELFF. The DNA for the CDR3 is TGCGCCAGCAGCTGGGGGGGGGCGCTTTACACCGGGGAGCTGTTTTTT.

V and J are TRBV5-1 and TRBJ1-1; no definite D call. Germline CDR1 is SGHRS and CDR2 is YFSETQ. The CDR3 has 14 amino acids. V shed 1 base and J shed 4 bases, with 11 bases lying between them. The CDR3 nucleotides read TGCGCCAGCAGCTTGCCTCAGGTAGGCACTGAAGCTTTCTTT. Residues: CASSLPQVGTEAFF. Full variable domain (rest looked up from reference TRBV5-1 and TRBJ1-1): KAGVTQTPRYLIKTRGQQVTLSCSPISGHRSVSWYQQTPGQGLQFLFEYFSETQRNKGNFPGRFSGRQFSNSRSEMNVSTLELGDSALYLCASSLPQVGTEAFFGQGTRLTVV.

CDR3: CATGNSRYWYEQYF. The CDR3 DNA reads TGTGCCACGGGGAACAGCCGTTATTGGTACGAGCAGTACTTC. The chain uses TRBV19 and TRBJ2-7, with D possibly matching TRBD2 (5 bases). This CDR3 has 14 amino acids. V lost 10 bases to trimming and J lost 4 bases, with 20 bases between them. Germline values: CDR1 LNHDA, CDR2 SQIVND (reference sequence).

The V call is TRBV2, the J call TRBJ2-1; perhaps TRBD2 as D (5 bases). Germline V CDR1 and CDR2: SNHLY, FYNNEI. Trimming cost V 4 bases and J 7 bases, with 8 bases left between them. The CDR3 has 12 residues. CDR3 residues: CASSVRENEQFF. The CDR3 DNA sequence: TGTGCCAGCAGTGTGAGGGAGAATGAGCAGTTCTTC.

The V and J genes are TRBV6-5 and TRBJ1-6; the D gene is possibly TRBD1 (5 bases). The CDR3 runs 12 residues. Germline assignment: CDR1 MNHEY and CDR2 SVGAGI. V was shortened by 7 bases and J by 14 bases, with 15 bases between the two germline ends. CDR3 loop: CASTTGGGALHF. CDR3 sequence (DNA): TGTGCCAGCACCACGGGGGGAGGAGCCCTCCACTTT.

CDR3 bases: TGTGCCAGCAGCGTAGATGTAAGAGGAGGGACCGGAAACACCATATATTTT. Amino acids: CASSVDVRGGTGNTIYF. The genes are TRBV9 and TRBJ1-3, with D possibly TRBD1 on 5 matching bases. CDR3 length: 17 amino acids. V was cut by 0 bases and J by 4 bases, with 17 bases left in between. The germline CDR1 and CDR2 sequences are SGDLS and YYNGEE.

This rearrangement joins TRBV7-8 to TRBJ2-3; a possible D gene is TRBD2 (6 bases). Trimming took off 5 bases at V and 1 base at J, with 22 bases between the two ends. This CDR3 has 18 residues. Germline V CDR1 and CDR2: SGHVS, FQNEAQ. CDR3 DNA sequence: TGTGCCAGCAGCGGAAGGGGTAGCTTGGCGGGGCGCACAGATACGCAGTATTTT. As protein: CASSGRGSLAGRTDTQYF. The full variable domain, with the rest looked up from reference TRBV7-8 and TRBJ2-3, is GAGVSQSPRYKVAKRGQDVALRCDPISGHVSLFWYQQALGQGPEFLTYFQNEAQLDKSGLPSDRFFAERPEGSVSTLKIQRTQQEDSAVYLCASSGRGSLAGRTDTQYFGPGTRLTVL.

CDR3 sequence: CATGGGTASNQPQHF. CDR3 in DNA: TGTGCCACCGGGGGCGGGACAGCTAGCAATCAGCCCCAGCATTTT. The gene calls are TRBV15 and TRBJ1-5, with 7 positions matching TRBD1. The trim removed 8 bases at V and 0 bases at J, leaving 7 bases unmatched. Germline CDR1 is LNHNV and CDR2 is YYDKDF (reference sequence). CDR3 length: 15 amino acids.

The chain uses TRBV5-1 and TRBJ1-1; D is uncertain. V lost 0 bases and J lost 3, with 3 bases in between. The CDR3 is 12 amino acids. Germline values: CDR1 SGHRS, CDR2 YFSETQ. The CDR3 region is CASSLADTEAFF. CDR3 in DNA: TGCGCCAGCAGCTTGGCCGACACTGAAGCTTTCTTT.

The V and J genes are TRBV19 and TRBJ2-7; D possibly corresponds to TRBD2 (6 bases). Germline loops: CDR1 LNHDA, CDR2 SQIVND (reference sequence). Trimming took off 5 bases at V and 0 bases at J, with 11 bases between the two ends. The CDR3 spans 14 residues. In nucleotides, the CDR3 is TGTGCCAGTAGTTCGGGACTTGACTCCTACGAGCAGTACTTC. Its protein is CASSSGLDSYEQYF.

The DNA of the CDR3 is TGTGCCAGCAGCTTAGCTAGCGGGAGTGGGTCCTACGAGCAGTACTTC. Its translation is CASSLASGSGSYEQYF. The chain combines TRBV7-2 with TRBJ2-7; 9 bases line up with TRBD2. The J segment lost 1 base and the V segment lost 0 bases, leaving 4 bases of the junction unmatched. Germline CDR1 and CDR2: SGHTA and FQGNSA. The CDR3 extends over 16 amino acids.

The genes are TRBV6-5 and TRBJ1-1; 7 bases agree with TRBD1. This CDR3 is built from 13 residues. V was pared by 3 bases and J by 8 bases, with 6 bases of the junction left unmatched. Germline V gives CDR1 MNHEY, CDR2 SVGAGI. CDR3 in amino acids: CASSYRGQAEAFF. In nucleotides, the CDR3 is TGTGCCAGCAGTTATAGAGGACAGGCCGAAGCTTTCTTT.

This chain connects TRBV6-5 to TRBJ1-2; D is unresolved. V was clipped by 6 bases and J by 0 bases, with 14 bases between them. Looked up from germline, CDR1 is MNHEY and CDR2 is SVGAGI. This CDR3 contains 15 residues. The CDR3 spells CASRSGRASNYGYTF. The CDR3 nucleotides read TGTGCCAGCAGGTCGGGAAGGGCCTCTAACTATGGCTACACCTTC.